This T cell receptor beta chain was observed in a study of type 1 regulatory T cells (dated by TCRdb to the early 2020s). In terms of the full investigation: The study characterized an in vitro protocol that generated a Tr1-enriched, alloantigen-specific CD4 T cell product named T-allo10. T-allo10 was under clinical evaluation in patients with hematological malignancies receiving allogeneic hematopoietic stem cell transplantation. Overall study outcomes, separate from this receptor: Compared with non-Tr1 cells, Tr1 cells had a narrower TCR repertoire, and the study took this difference to reflect clonal expansion driven by alloantigen.

Concerning this clonotype: Its antigen is currently not known. No much larger clone is present one base from it, and per-base qualities are unavailable.

Reads for this sample came from an Illumina MiSeq. TCRdb trimmed the raw reads at Q25, called clones with MiXCR and kept productive beta chains. Records with the same CDR3 protein are collapsed into one entry carrying the most frequent genes and DNA. Present in this sample are 68,000 or so distinct CDR3 sequences, 45% to 50% of which were seen just once. About 2% of the sample belongs to the ten largest clones. The TCR originated in a human donor in good health. Sequences were obtained from cultured non-Tr1 T cells, either the whole culture or a sorted T cell fraction (not recorded which). The cell subset or site label corresponds to: non-Tr1 population from the T-allo10 product.

The CDR3 region has the sequence CASSIGRNNEQFF. In nucleotide form, the sequence is TGTGCCAGTAGTATAGGCAGAAACAATGAGCAGTTCTTC. Recombination connected TRBV19 to TRBJ2-1; the D gene assignment is ambiguous. V lost 1 base and J lost 5 bases; the stretch between them is 6 bases long. Taken from cysteine to phenylalanine, the CDR3 has 13 residues. Only the CDR3 DNA stays, 39 bases, in frame from base 1. Via the germline V gene (reference sequence), CDR1 is LNHDA and CDR2 SQIVND.